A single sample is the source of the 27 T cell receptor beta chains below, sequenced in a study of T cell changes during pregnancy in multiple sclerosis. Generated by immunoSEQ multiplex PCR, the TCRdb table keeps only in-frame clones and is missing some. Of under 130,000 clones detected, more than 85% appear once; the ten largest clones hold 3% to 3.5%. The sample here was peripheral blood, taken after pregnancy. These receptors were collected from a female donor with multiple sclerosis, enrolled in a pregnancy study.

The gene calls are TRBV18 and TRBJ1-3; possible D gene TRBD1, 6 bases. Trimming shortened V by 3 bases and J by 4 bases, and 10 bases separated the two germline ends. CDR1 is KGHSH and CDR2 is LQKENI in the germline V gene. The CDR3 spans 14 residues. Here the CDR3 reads CASSPTGLGNTIYF. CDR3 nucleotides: TGTGCCAGCTCACCTACAGGGCTGGGAAACACCATATATTTT. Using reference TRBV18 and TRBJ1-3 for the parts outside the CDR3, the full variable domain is NAGVMQNPRHLVRRRGQEARLRCSPMKGHSHVYWYRQLPEEGLKFMVYLQKENIIDESGMPKERFSAEFPKEGPSILRIQQVVRGDSAAYFCASSPTGLGNTIYFGEGSWLTVV.

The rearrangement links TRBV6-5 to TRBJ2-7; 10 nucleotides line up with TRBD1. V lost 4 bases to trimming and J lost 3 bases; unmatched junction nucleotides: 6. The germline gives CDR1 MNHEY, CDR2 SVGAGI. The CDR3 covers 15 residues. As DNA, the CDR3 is TGTGCCAGCAGTTCCACCGGGACAGGGGTCTACGAGCAGTACTTC. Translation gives CASSSTGTGVYEQYF.

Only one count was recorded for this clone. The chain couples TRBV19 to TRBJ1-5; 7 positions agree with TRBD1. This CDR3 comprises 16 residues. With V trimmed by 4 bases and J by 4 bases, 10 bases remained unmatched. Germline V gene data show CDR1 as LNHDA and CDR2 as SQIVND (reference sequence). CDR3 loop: CASSSPQGVFNQPQHF. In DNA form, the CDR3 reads TGTGCCAGTAGTAGCCCGCAGGGGGTTTTTAATCAGCCCCAGCATTTT.

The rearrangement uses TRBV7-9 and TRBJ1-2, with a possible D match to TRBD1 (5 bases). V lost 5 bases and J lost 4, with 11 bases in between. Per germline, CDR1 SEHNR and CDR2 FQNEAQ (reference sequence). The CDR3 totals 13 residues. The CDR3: CASSAGGGYGYTF. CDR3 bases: TGTGCCAGCAGCGCCGGGGGTGGCTATGGCTACACCTTC.

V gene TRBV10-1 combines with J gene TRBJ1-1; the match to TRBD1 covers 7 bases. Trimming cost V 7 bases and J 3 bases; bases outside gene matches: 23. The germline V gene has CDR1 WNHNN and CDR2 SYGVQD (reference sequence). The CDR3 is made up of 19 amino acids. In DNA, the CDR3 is TGCGCCAGCAACACTGAGAAACCAAGACAAGGGGGCCTTGACACTGAAGCTTTCTTT. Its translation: CASNTEKPRQGGLDTEAFF.

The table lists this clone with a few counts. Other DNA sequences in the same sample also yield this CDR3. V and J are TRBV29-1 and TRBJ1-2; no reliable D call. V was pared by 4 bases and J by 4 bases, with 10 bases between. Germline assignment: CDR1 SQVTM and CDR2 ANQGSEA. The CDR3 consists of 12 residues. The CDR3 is CSVGSDTYGYTF. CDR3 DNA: TGCAGCGTTGGGAGCGATACCTATGGCTACACCTTC.

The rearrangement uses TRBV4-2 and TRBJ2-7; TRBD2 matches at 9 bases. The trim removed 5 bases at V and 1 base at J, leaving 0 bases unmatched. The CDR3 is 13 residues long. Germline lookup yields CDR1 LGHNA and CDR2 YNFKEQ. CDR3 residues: CASSSGGSYEQYF. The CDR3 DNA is TGTGCCAGCAGCAGCGGGGGGTCCTACGAGCAGTACTTC.

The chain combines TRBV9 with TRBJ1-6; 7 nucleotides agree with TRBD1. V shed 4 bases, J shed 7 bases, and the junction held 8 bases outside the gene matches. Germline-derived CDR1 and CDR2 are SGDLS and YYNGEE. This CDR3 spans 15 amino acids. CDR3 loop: CASSIQQGKNSPLHF. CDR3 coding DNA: TGTGCCAGCAGCATTCAACAGGGGAAGAATTCACCCCTCCACTTT.

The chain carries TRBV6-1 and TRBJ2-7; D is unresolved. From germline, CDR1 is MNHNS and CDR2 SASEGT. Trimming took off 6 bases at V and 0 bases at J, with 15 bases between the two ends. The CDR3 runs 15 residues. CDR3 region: CASRATDGDSYEQYF. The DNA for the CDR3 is TGTGCCAGCAGGGCAACAGACGGCGACTCCTACGAGCAGTACTTC.

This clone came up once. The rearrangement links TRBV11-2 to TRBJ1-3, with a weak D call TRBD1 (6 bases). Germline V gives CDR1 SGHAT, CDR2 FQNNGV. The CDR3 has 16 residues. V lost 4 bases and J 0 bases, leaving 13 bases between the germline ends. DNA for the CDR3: TGTGCCAGCAGCTCGGGACACCGGATCTCTGGAAACACCATATATTTT. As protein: CASSSGHRISGNTIYF.

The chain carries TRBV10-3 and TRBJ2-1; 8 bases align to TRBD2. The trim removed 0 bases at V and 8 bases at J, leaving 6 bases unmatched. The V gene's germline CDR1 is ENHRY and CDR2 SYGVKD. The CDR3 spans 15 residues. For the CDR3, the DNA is TGTGCCATCAGTGAGTCGAGGACTAGCCGAGATGAGCAGTTCTTC. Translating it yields CAISESRTSRDEQFF.

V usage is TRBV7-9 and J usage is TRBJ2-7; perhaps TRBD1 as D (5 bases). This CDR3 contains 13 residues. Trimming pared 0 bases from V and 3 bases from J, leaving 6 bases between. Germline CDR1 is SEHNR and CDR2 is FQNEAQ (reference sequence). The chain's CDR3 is CASSLADSYEQYF. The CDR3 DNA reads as TGTGCCAGCAGCTTAGCAGACAGCTACGAGCAGTACTTC.

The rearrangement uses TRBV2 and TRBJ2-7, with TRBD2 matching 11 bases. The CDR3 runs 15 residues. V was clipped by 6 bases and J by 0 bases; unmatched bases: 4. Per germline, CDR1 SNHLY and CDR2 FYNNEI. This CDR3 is CASRLLAGDSYEQYF. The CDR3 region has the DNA TGTGCCAGCAGATTACTAGCGGGGGACTCCTACGAGCAGTACTTC.

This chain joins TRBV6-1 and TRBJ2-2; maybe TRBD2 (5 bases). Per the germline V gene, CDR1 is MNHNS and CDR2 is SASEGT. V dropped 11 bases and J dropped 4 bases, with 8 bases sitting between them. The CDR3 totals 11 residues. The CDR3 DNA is TGTGCCGCTGGAGGCACCGGGGAGCTGTTTTTT. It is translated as CAAGGTGELFF.

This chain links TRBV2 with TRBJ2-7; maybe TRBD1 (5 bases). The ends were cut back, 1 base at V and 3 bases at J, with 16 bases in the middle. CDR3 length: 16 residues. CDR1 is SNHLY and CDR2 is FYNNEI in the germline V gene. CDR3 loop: CASSEGTPTQFYEQYF. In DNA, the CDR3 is TGTGCCAGCAGTGAAGGGACACCTACTCAATTCTACGAGCAGTACTTC. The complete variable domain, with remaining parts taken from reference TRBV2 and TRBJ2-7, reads EPEVTQTPSHQVTQMGQEVILRCVPISNHLYFYWYRQILGQKVEFLVSFYNNEISEKSEIFDDQFSVERPDGSNFTLKIRSTKLEDSAMYFCASSEGTPTQFYEQYFGPGTRLTVT.

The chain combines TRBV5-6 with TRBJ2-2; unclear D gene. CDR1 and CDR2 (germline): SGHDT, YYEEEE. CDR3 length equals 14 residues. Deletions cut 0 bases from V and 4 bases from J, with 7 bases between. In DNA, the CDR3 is TGTGCCAGCAGCTTGGATACGGGCACCGGGGAGCTGTTTTTT. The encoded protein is CASSLDTGTGELFF.

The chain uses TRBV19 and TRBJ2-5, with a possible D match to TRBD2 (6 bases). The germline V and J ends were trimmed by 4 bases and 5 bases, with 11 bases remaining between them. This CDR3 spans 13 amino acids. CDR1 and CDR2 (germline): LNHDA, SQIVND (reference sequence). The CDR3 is CASSTGTVETQYF. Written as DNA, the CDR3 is TGTGCCAGTAGTACGGGGACTGTTGAGACCCAGTACTTC. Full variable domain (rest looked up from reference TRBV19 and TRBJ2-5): DGGITQSPKYLFRKEGQNVTLSCEQNLNHDAMYWYRQDPGQGLRLIYYSQIVNDFQKGDIAEGYSVSREKKESFPLTVTSAQKNPTAFYLCASSTGTVETQYFGPGTRLLVL.

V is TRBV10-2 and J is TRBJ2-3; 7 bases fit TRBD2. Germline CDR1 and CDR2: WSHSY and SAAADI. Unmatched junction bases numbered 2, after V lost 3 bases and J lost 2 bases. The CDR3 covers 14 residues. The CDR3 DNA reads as TGCGCCAGCAGTGAAAGCGGGGACACAGATACGCAGTATTTT. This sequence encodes CASSESGDTDTQYF.

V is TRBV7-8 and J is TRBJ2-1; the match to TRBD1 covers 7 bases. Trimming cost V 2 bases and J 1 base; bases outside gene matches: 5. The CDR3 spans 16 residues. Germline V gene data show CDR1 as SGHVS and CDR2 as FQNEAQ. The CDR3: CASSLKGTASYNEQFF. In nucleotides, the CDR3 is TGTGCCAGCAGCTTAAAGGGGACAGCATCCTACAATGAGCAGTTCTTC.

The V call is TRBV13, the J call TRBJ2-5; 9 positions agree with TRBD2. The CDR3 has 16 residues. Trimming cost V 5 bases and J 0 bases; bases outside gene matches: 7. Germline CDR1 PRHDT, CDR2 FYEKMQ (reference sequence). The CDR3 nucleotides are TGTGCCAGCAGCCCGCGGGCTAGCGGGGACCAAGAGACCCAGTACTTC. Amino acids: CASSPRASGDQETQYF.

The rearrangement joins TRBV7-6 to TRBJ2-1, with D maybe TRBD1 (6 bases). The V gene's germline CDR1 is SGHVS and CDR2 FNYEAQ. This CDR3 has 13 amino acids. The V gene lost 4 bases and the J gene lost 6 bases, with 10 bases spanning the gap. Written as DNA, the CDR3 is TGTGCCAGCAGCTCCTACAGGGCCAATGAGCAGTTCTTC. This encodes CASSSYRANEQFF. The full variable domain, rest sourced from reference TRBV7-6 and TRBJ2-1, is GAGVSQSPRYKVTKRGQDVALRCDPISGHVSLYWYRQALGQGPEFLTYFNYEAQQDKSGLPNDRFSAERPEGSISTLTIQRTEQRDSAMYRCASSSYRANEQFFGPGTRLTVL.

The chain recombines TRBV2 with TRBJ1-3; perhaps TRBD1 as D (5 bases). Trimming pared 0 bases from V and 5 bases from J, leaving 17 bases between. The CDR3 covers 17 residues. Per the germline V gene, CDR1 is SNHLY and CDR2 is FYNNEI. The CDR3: CASSEAGGVIRRNTIYF. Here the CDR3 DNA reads TGTGCCAGCAGTGAAGCGGGGGGAGTAATCCGTCGAAACACCATATATTTT.

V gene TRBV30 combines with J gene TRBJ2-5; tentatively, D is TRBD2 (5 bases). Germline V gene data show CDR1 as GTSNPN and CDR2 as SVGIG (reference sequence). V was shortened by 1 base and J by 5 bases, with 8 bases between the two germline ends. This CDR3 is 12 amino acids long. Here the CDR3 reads CAWSAGSETQYF. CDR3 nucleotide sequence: TGTGCCTGGAGTGCGGGGTCCGAGACCCAGTACTTC.

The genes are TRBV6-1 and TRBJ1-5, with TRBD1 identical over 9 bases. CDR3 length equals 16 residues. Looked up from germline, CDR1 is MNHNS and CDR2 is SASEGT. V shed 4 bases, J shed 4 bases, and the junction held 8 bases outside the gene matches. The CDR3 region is CASSGGPGQGNQPQHF. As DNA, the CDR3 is TGTGCCAGCAGTGGGGGACCGGGACAGGGAAATCAGCCCCAGCATTTT.

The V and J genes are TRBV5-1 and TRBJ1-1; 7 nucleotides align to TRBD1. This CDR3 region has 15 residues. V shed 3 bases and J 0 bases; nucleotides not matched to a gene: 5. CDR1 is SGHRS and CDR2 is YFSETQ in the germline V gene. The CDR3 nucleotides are TGCGCCAGCAGCTCGGGACAGTCAATGAACACTGAAGCTTTCTTT. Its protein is CASSSGQSMNTEAFF.

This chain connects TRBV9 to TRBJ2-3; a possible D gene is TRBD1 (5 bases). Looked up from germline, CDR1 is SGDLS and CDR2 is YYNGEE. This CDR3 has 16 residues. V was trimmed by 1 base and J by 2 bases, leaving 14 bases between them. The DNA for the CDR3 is TGTGCCAGCAGCGTATGGTCAGGGCTGAACACAGATACGCAGTATTTT. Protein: CASSVWSGLNTDTQYF.

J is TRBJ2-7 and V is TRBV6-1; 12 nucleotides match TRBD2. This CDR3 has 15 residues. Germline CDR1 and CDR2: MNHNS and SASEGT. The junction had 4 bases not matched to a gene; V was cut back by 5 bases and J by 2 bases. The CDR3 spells CASSRLAGAPYEQYF. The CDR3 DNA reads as TGTGCCAGCAGTCGACTAGCGGGGGCCCCCTACGAGCAGTACTTC.